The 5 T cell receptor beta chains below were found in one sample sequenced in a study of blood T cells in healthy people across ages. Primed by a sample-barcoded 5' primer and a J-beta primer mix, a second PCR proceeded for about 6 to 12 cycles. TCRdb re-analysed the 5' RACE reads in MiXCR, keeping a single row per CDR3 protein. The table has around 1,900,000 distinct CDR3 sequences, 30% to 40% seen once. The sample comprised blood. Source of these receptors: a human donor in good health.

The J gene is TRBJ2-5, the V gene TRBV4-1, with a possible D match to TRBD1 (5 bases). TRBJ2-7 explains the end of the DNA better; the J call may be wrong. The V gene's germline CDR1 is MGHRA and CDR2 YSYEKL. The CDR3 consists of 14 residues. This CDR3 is CASSQGTRSYEQYF. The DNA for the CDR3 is TGCGCCAGCAGCCAAGGGACACGGTCCTACGAGCAGTACTTC.

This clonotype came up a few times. CDR3 sequence (DNA): TGCAGTCCCCCTAGGACGGGGGAGACCCAGTACTTC. It is translated as CSPPRTGETQYF. J is TRBJ2-5 and V is TRBV20-1; perhaps TRBD2 as D (5 bases). Germline CDR1 DFQATT, CDR2 SNEGSKA (reference sequence). The V end lost 8 bases, the J end lost 5 bases, and 15 bases lay between the germline ends. The CDR3 runs 12 residues.

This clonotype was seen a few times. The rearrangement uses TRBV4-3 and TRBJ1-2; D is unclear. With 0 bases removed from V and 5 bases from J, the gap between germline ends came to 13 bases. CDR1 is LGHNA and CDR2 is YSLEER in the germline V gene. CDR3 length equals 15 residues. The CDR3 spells CASSQDYGGVYGYTF. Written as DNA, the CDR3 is TGCGCCAGCAGCCAAGACTATGGCGGGGTTTATGGCTACACCTTC.

The CDR3 nucleotides are TGTGCCAGCAGCTTAGCTAGAGAGGGGGCTTTCTTT. It is translated as CASSLAREGAFF. The chain couples TRBV7-9 to TRBJ1-1, with a weak D call TRBD1 (5 bases). V lost 0 bases and J lost 11, with 10 bases in between. Germline lookup yields CDR1 SEHNR and CDR2 FQNEAQ (reference sequence). The CDR3 is 12 amino acids.

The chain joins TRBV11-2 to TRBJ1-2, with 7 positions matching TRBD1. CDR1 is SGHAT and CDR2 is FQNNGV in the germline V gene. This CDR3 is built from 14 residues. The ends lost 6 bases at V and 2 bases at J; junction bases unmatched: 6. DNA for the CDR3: TGTGCCAGCAGTACGACAGGGACCAACTATGGCTACACCTTC. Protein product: CASSTTGTNYGYTF.